Described below is a single TCR beta chain sequence and its context. Its antigen remains unknown. At deep level, the assay was performed. The table came from immunoSEQ multiplex PCR; TCRdb's copy has only in-frame clones and leaves some out. The profile shows roughly 2.5 million clones, over 85% of them singletons. The sample is drawn from a study of shared clonotypes between healthy human individuals. Study-wide results and caveats: Enrolling few donors narrowed the genetic and exposure-history diversity that was represented. Shared clonotypes: 4.5% to 6.5% naive CD4, roughly 4% naive CD8, under 2.5% memory CD4, over 0.3% memory CD8. At large depth, rarefaction still showed sorted-subset sequencing to be incomplete.

CDR3 size: 14 residues. Germline CDR1 reads SGHTA; CDR2 reads FQGNSA. Trimming pared 5 bases from V and 3 bases from J, leaving 14 bases between. The receptor was isolated from a man younger than 35 in good health. The sequencing sample was made of naive CD4+ T cells sorted from blood. This sample's subset: CD45RA+ positively selected. V gene TRBV7-2 combines with J gene TRBJ2-7, with D perhaps given as TRBD1 or TRBD2 (5 bases each). The CDR3 region is CASSPDSGHYEQYF. Written as DNA, the CDR3 is TGTGCCAGCAGCCCTGACAGCGGCCACTACGAGCAGTACTTC.